One and the same sample provided the 9 T cell receptor beta chains below, sequenced in a study of CD8 T cells in Susac syndrome. RNA amounts of roughly 0.45 to 1 ug underwent reverse transcription with random hexamers. From the immunoSEQ multiplex PCR reads, TCRdb called clonotypes with MiXCR, one entry per CDR3 protein. The data contain roughly 140,000 distinct CDR3 sequences, approximately 95% of them singletons. The sequenced sample was CD4+ T cells from PBMCs. The receptors were sampled from a human donor with Susac syndrome.

This chain links TRBV3-1 with TRBJ2-5; 10 nucleotides line up with TRBD2. Per the germline V gene, CDR1 is LGHDT and CDR2 is YNNKEL (reference sequence). Losses at the gene ends were 5 bases for V and 5 bases for J; bases not matched to a gene: 14. The CDR3 totals 17 residues. The CDR3 nucleotides are TGTGCCAGCAGCGGCGGACTAGCGGATGTTCTGGGGGAGACCCAGTACTTC. Translation: CASSGGLADVLGETQYF.

The rearrangement uses TRBV5-6 and TRBJ1-4; TRBD1 aligns across 7 bases. With 5 bases clipped from V and 4 bases from J, the junction kept 11 bases outside the gene matches. Looked up from germline, CDR1 is SGHDT and CDR2 is YYEEEE. This CDR3 spans 16 amino acids. CDR3 DNA sequence: TGTGCCAGCAGGTCTCGGAGGGACAGAGTTAATGAAAAACTGTTTTTT. Its translation: CASRSRRDRVNEKLFF.

V usage is TRBV7-3 and J usage is TRBJ2-5; D possibly corresponds to TRBD1 (6 bases). Trimming removed 5 bases from V and 2 bases from J, with 12 bases in between. From germline, CDR1 is SGHTA and CDR2 FQGTGA. This CDR3 is built from 14 residues. As DNA, the CDR3 is TGTGCCAGCAGCCCTCTTGGACAGCAAGAGACCCAGTACTTC. The encoded protein is CASSPLGQQETQYF. The full variable domain, in which reference TRBV7-3 and TRBJ2-5 provide the parts outside the CDR3, is GAGVSQTPSNKVTEKGKYVELRCDPISGHTALYWYRQSLGQGPEFLIYFQGTGAADDSGLPNDRFFAVRPEGSVSTLKIQRTERGDSAVYLCASSPLGQQETQYFGPGTRLLVL.

The chain joins TRBV2 to TRBJ1-6; the D gene is possibly TRBD1 (6 bases). The CDR3 consists of 15 residues. Trimming removed 4 bases from V and 7 bases from J, with 14 bases in between. Germline CDR1 reads SNHLY; CDR2 reads FYNNEI. The CDR3 sequence: CASSGQGQNNSPLHF. In DNA, the CDR3 is TGTGCCAGCAGTGGCCAGGGGCAGAACAATTCACCCCTCCACTTT.

This clonotype was recorded only once. This rearrangement joins TRBV29-1 to TRBJ2-3, with D maybe TRBD2 (6 bases). Germline assignment: CDR1 SQVTM and CDR2 ANQGSEA. The CDR3 totals 14 residues. Trimming removed 6 bases from V and 6 bases from J, with 19 bases in between. The chain's CDR3 is CSVASWRERDTQYF. The CDR3 DNA is TGCAGCGTCGCTTCTTGGCGGGAAAGGGATACGCAGTATTTT.

Concerning this clonotype itself: Because it lacks the conserved phenylalanine or tryptophan at the end, this CDR3 is likely a read error. The DNA is left out, because the CDR3 cannot be placed on it with certainty; the CDR3 is given as TCRdb lists it. The chain has TRBV4-1 and TRBJ2-7; TRBD2 was called by the table and not checked on the DNA. Germline V gene sequence: CDR1 MGHRA, CDR2 YSYEKL. The CDR3 extends over 8 residues, inclusive of both ends. The CDR3 region is CASRSPPI.

This rearrangement joins TRBV12-3 or TRBV12-4 to TRBJ1-2; D remains ambiguous. This CDR3 region has 11 residues. With 6 bases removed from V and 4 bases from J, the gap between germline ends came to 6 bases. This CDR3 reads CASSGSYGYTF. The CDR3 nucleotides read TGTGCCAGCAGCGGCAGCTATGGCTACACCTTC.

The gene calls are TRBV5-4 and TRBJ1-1; no firm D call. The CDR3 length is 16 residues. Trimming removed 3 bases at V and 4 bases at J, with 19 bases between. The germline V gene encodes CDR1 SGHNT and CDR2 YYREEE (reference sequence). The CDR3 here is CASSSLSRRTSTEAFF. The CDR3 DNA sequence: TGTGCCAGCAGCTCGCTGAGCCGTCGCACTAGCACTGAAGCTTTCTTT.

The V gene is TRBV9, the J gene TRBJ2-1; either TRBD1 or TRBD2 may fit D (5 bases each). This CDR3 contains 14 residues. The V and J ends lost 3 bases and 8 bases respectively, with 15 bases between them. CDR1 and CDR2 from the germline V gene are SGDLS and YYNGEE. DNA for the CDR3: TGTGCCAGCAGCGAGGGACCCCAAACGGATGAGCAGTTCTTC. This translates into CASSEGPQTDEQFF.